The clone carrying this T cell receptor (beta chain) was seen a few times. The antigen is undetermined. This record comes from a study of shared clonotypes between healthy human individuals. V was pared by 0 bases and J by 4 bases, with 11 bases between. Germline CDR1 is SGDLS and CDR2 is YYNGEE. The length of the CDR3 is 15 residues. Study observations and caveats: Rarefaction showed sorted-subset sequencing was incomplete despite large depth. A generally larger estimated richness was seen in naive subsets than in memory subsets.

Per the authors' pipeline: In the immunoSEQ data, sequences were junction-only and lacked quality scores, so filtering differed. Assay used: immunoSEQ multiplex PCR; TCRdb lists only in-frame clones, some missing. V and J calls and clone size are given by that table; D and trimming were obtained from the DNA. The repertoire consists of 2 million to 2.5 million clones, with roughly 92% occurring once and the leading ten covering approximately 0.39%. The chain links TRBV9 to TRBJ2-1; weak D call: TRBD1 (6 bases). This receptor was taken from a young man in good health. Some clones in this sample may be carry-over from other donors' samples. Sequenced: naive CD4+ T cells from PBMCs. Subset described: CD45RA+ positively selected. In nucleotides, the CDR3 is TGTGCCAGCAGCGTAGCAGGGGAAGGGTACAATGAGCAGTTCTTC. Its translation is CASSVAGEGYNEQFF.